The 2 T cell receptor gamma chains below all came from one sample that was sequenced in a study of Vδ1+ human thymocytes. Extracted RNA was reverse transcribed into cDNA. The CDR3 regions were amplified by multiplex PCR from V-gene primers to a constant-region primer. TCRdb ran CATT on the multiplex PCR reads. The sample shows tens of thousands of gamma-chain clones, around 20% of them seen only once. Points from the study as a whole: Thymic TRG and TRD repertoires appeared highly polyclonal, with Gaussian CDR3 length distributions.

Their antigens are not known. The sequencing sample was made of Vdelta1+ gamma-delta thymocytes from the thymus. Indicated subset: FACS-sorted CD3+ TCRalphabeta- TCRVdelta1+ TCRVdelta2- thymocytes. The receptors were sampled from a girl less than two years old who had congenital heart surgery.

The chain carries TRGV3 and TRGJ1 or TRGJ2. Trimming took 3 bases from V and 2 from J; bases not matched to a gene: 10. This CDR3 is built from 15 residues. Germline CDR1 and CDR2: VTNTFY and YDVSTARD (reference sequence). CDR3 residues: CATWDGRDHYYKKLF. The CDR3 DNA sequence: TGTGCCACCTGGGACGGAAGGGACCATTATTATAAGAAACTCTTT.

This clone was seen only a few times. The chain has TRGV3 and TRGJ1 or TRGJ2. CDR3 length: 12 residues. The J segment lost 3 bases and the V segment lost 5 bases, leaving 4 bases of the junction unmatched. Germline V lookup: CDR1 VTNTFY, CDR2 YDVSTARD (reference sequence). The CDR3: CATWASYYKKLF. CDR3 DNA: TGTGCCACCTGGGCATCTTATTATAAGAAACTCTTT.